One sample yielded the 24 T cell receptor beta chains listed below, sequenced in a study of cytomegalovirus exposure and HLA in healthy donors. The PCR employed 60 Vbeta primers together with 13 Jbeta primers. TCRdb keeps only in-frame clones here, not all; method: immunoSEQ multiplex PCR. The data hold fewer than 200,000 clones, with around 80% observed a single time. Sequenced material: PBMCs. The origin of the receptors is a woman in her forties or fifties in good health and CMV-seronegative.

This clone was counted between two and nine times. The gene calls are TRBV28 and TRBJ2-1; possible D gene TRBD2, 5 bases. The germline V gene has CDR1 MDHEN and CDR2 SYDVKM. Deletions cut 7 bases from V and 5 bases from J, with 12 bases between. This CDR3 has 13 residues. The CDR3 is CASKGGFDNEQFF. CDR3 DNA sequence: TGTGCCAGCAAAGGCGGGTTCGACAATGAGCAGTTCTTC.

This sequence joins TRBV15 and TRBJ2-3, with 8 bases matching TRBD1. J lost 1 base, V lost 3 bases, and 6 bases had no gene match. The CDR3 runs to 16 residues. CDR1 and CDR2 (germline): LNHNV, YYDKDF (reference sequence). Written as DNA, the CDR3 is TGTGCCACCAGCAGGAGACAGGGGTCCGGCACAGATACGCAGTATTTT. Translating gives CATSRRQGSGTDTQYF.

The gene calls are TRBV29-1 and TRBJ1-1; D is unclear. The CDR3 runs 13 residues. The V end lost 8 bases, the J end lost 4 bases, and 17 bases lay between the germline ends. Germline V gene data show CDR1 as SQVTM and CDR2 as ANQGSEA. This CDR3 reads CSTFRVVGTEAFF. CDR3 nucleotides: TGCAGCACGTTTCGCGTTGTCGGCACTGAAGCTTTCTTT.

The chain uses TRBV14 and TRBJ1-2; 8 bases are shared with TRBD1. The germline gives CDR1 SGHDN, CDR2 FVKESK. The V segment lost 0 bases and the J segment 8 bases; nucleotides outside the gene matches: 5. The CDR3 length is 14 residues. This CDR3 reads CASSQDRTGNGYTF. CDR3 DNA: TGTGCCAGCAGCCAAGACCGGACAGGGAACGGCTACACCTTC.

The genes are TRBV19 and TRBJ2-4; possibly TRBD1 for D (6 bases). The germline CDR1 and CDR2 sequences are LNHDA and SQIVND (reference sequence). Trimming took 4 bases from V and 8 from J, leaving 18 bases between them. The CDR3 loop spans 15 amino acids. CDR3 sequence reads: CASSTTGPGHDIQYF. The DNA for the CDR3 is TGTGCCAGTAGTACGACAGGCCCCGGTCACGACATTCAGTACTTC.

The chain recombines TRBV19 with TRBJ1-2; 10 positions match TRBD1. The germline gives CDR1 LNHDA, CDR2 SQIVND (reference sequence). This CDR3 is 15 amino acids long. J was trimmed by 6 bases and V by 5 bases; bases with no gene match: 9. The CDR3 reads CASSDPGQGIHGYTF. The CDR3 DNA is TGTGCCAGTAGTGACCCGGGACAGGGGATCCATGGCTACACCTTC.

J is TRBJ2-3 and V is TRBV2; weak D call: TRBD2 (7 bases). The germline gives CDR1 SNHLY, CDR2 FYNNEI. The CDR3 is made up of 16 amino acids. Trimming cost V 4 bases and J 2 bases, with 16 bases left between them. This CDR3 is CASSGGRGGLTDTQYF. The CDR3 DNA follows: TGTGCCAGCAGTGGAGGGCGCGGGGGCCTCACAGATACGCAGTATTTT. The full variable domain, in which reference TRBV2 and TRBJ2-3 provide the parts outside the CDR3, is EPEVTQTPSHQVTQMGQEVILRCVPISNHLYFYWYRQILGQKVEFLVSFYNNEISEKSEIFDDQFSVERPDGSNFTLKIRSTKLEDSAMYFCASSGGRGGLTDTQYFGPGTRLTVL.

The chain employs TRBV5-1 and TRBJ1-1, with 7 nucleotides matching TRBD1. The trim removed 2 bases at V and 1 base at J, leaving 2 bases unmatched. Germline V gives CDR1 SGHRS, CDR2 YFSETQ. The length of the CDR3 is 14 residues. The CDR3: CASSLGDRNTEAFF. CDR3 DNA: TGCGCCAGCAGCTTAGGGGACAGGAACACTGAAGCTTTCTTT.

The sample holds one count of this clone. This rearrangement joins TRBV2 to TRBJ2-5; 12 positions match TRBD2. The J call could be wrong; TRBJ2-7 is a better fit for the DNA end. Germline CDR1 SNHLY, CDR2 FYNNEI. This CDR3 has 14 amino acids. The CDR3 coding sequence is TGTGCCTTTATTTCGACTAGCGGGAGTTACGAGCAGTACTTC. It specifies CAFISTSGSYEQYF.

V gene TRBV12-5 combines with J gene TRBJ2-7, with D possibly matching TRBD1 (6 bases). The V end lost 4 bases, the J end lost 7 bases, and 11 bases lay between the germline ends. Germline values: CDR1 LGHNT, CDR2 FRNRAP. The CDR3 loop spans 12 amino acids. The CDR3 region is CASGYHREEQYF. As DNA, the CDR3 is TGTGCTAGTGGTTACCACAGGGAAGAGCAGTACTTC.

The chain has TRBV9 and TRBJ2-7; 12 bases are a match to TRBD1. The V and J ends lost 1 base and 7 bases, in that order; junction bases with no gene match: 9. The CDR3 loop spans 16 amino acids. Germline assignment: CDR1 SGDLS and CDR2 YYNGEE. In DNA, the CDR3 is TGTGCCAGCAGCGTATCCCCGGGACAGGGGGCGTCTGAGCAGTACTTC. This sequence encodes CASSVSPGQGASEQYF.

The genes are TRBV7-3 and TRBJ1-5; 8 bases agree with TRBD1. CDR3 length: 16 residues. J was trimmed by 8 bases and V by 5 bases; bases with no gene match: 14. Germline CDR1 SGHTA, CDR2 FQGTGA. For the CDR3, the DNA is TGTGCCAGCAGCCCCGACAGGGGACCCCCAGCCAAGCCCCAGCATTTT. This encodes CASSPDRGPPAKPQHF.

This rearrangement joins TRBV28 to TRBJ1-1, with TRBD1 matching 9 bases. The junction had 1 base not matched to a gene; V was cut back by 8 bases and J by 0 bases. The CDR3 contains 13 residues. CDR1 is MDHEN, CDR2 SYDVKM, per germline. In DNA form, the CDR3 reads TGTGCCAGCGGGACAGGGCTGAACACTGAAGCTTTCTTT. As protein: CASGTGLNTEAFF.

V usage is TRBV19 and J usage is TRBJ1-2; 7 bases are a match to TRBD1. There are 14 residues in the CDR3. Germline trimming cut 8 bases from V and 3 bases from J; bases unmatched to any gene: 9. Looked up from germline, CDR1 is LNHDA and CDR2 is SQIVND (reference sequence). CDR3 amino acids: CASRVQGIDYGYTF. CDR3 sequence (DNA): TGTGCCAGTCGGGTACAGGGGATTGACTATGGCTACACCTTC.

The chain couples TRBV27 to TRBJ2-3; TRBD2 agrees at 8 bases. Germline V gives CDR1 MNHEY, CDR2 SMNVEV (reference sequence). Trimming cost V 2 bases and J 2 bases; bases outside gene matches: 12. This CDR3 has 18 residues. The CDR3 is CASSLQKITSGLTDTQYF. The CDR3 coding sequence is TGTGCCAGCAGTTTACAGAAGATAACTAGCGGACTCACAGATACGCAGTATTTT.

With respect to this clone: One end of the junction is discordant with germline, which a read error may explain. The chain combines TRBV28 with TRBJ1-1, with a possible D match to TRBD1 (6 bases). The CDR3 loop spans 12 amino acids. Germline assignment: CDR1 MDHEN and CDR2 SYDVKM. CDR3 DNA sequence: TGTGCCAGCAGTAGACGACAGGTGAATCTCCGATTT. This sequence encodes CASSRRQVNLRF.

Only a few counts were recorded for this clone. This chain uses TRBV5-6 with TRBJ1-2; TRBD1 matches at 10 bases. V dropped 3 bases and J dropped 7; count of bases not matched to a gene: 3. The CDR3 is made up of 13 amino acids. Per the germline V gene, CDR1 is SGHDT and CDR2 is YYEEEE. The chain's CDR3 is CASSYDRGLGYTF. The CDR3 nucleotides read TGTGCCAGCAGCTATGACAGGGGGCTTGGCTACACCTTC.

The V call is TRBV28, the J call TRBJ2-7; D is possibly TRBD2 (6 bases). The V end was cut by 8 bases, the J end by 3 bases, with 11 bases between. The V gene's germline CDR1 is MDHEN and CDR2 SYDVKM. CDR3 length: 12 residues. CDR3 amino acids: CASGGSNYEQYF. The CDR3 nucleotides read TGTGCCAGCGGGGGGAGTAACTACGAGCAGTACTTC.

The chain recombines TRBV11-2 with TRBJ2-7; TRBD2 matches at 7 bases. CDR1 is SGHAT, CDR2 FQNNGV, per germline. V gave up 1 base and J gave up 6 bases; unmatched junction bases: 6. The CDR3 is 14 amino acids. As DNA, the CDR3 is TGTGCCAGCAGCTTAGGTGGGGGAGGGGCCGAGCAGTACTTC. It encodes CASSLGGGGAEQYF.

The chain joins TRBV7-9 to TRBJ2-7, with TRBD1 matching 7 bases. Looked up from germline, CDR1 is SEHNR and CDR2 is FQNEAQ (reference sequence). With 7 bases clipped from V and 5 bases from J, the junction kept 26 bases outside the gene matches. This CDR3 has 19 amino acids. In nucleotides, the CDR3 is TGTGCCAGCACCCTCACCGCCATGACAGGGAGAGACCTGTACGACGAGCAGTACTTC. Amino acids: CASTLTAMTGRDLYDEQYF.

A few counts support this clone. The V call is TRBV6-4, the J call TRBJ2-3, with TRBD1 identical over 11 bases. This CDR3 is built from 16 residues. Germline CDR1 reads MRHNA; CDR2 reads SNTAGT. V shed 3 bases and J 5 bases; nucleotides not matched to a gene: 7. The CDR3 DNA sequence: TGTGCCAGCAGTGAAAAAGGGACAGGGGGGATAGATACGCAGTATTTT. Residues: CASSEKGTGGIDTQYF.

This chain connects TRBV4-1 to TRBJ2-7; TRBD1 agrees at 9 bases. The V gene end was trimmed by 2 bases and the J gene end by 3 bases; junction bases not matched to a gene: 5. The length of the CDR3 is 15 residues. CDR1 is MGHRA, CDR2 YSYEKL, per germline. The DNA for the CDR3 is TGCGCCAGCAGCCAAACACCGGACAGGGGCTACGAGCAGTACTTC. The encoded protein is CASSQTPDRGYEQYF.

The chain recombines TRBV27 with TRBJ2-1; perhaps TRBD1 as D (6 bases). Germline V gene data show CDR1 as MNHEY and CDR2 as SMNVEV (reference sequence). This CDR3 is 17 amino acids long. The V and J ends lost 0 bases and 1 base respectively, with 13 bases between them. CDR3 nucleotide sequence: TGTGCCAGCAGTTTATCCTTACACAGGGCTTCCTACAATGAGCAGTTCTTC. Amino acids: CASSLSLHRASYNEQFF.

The chain links TRBV4-1 to TRBJ1-3, with D uncertain. The CDR3 is 16 amino acids. Per germline, CDR1 MGHRA and CDR2 YSYEKL. V shed 5 bases and J shed 1 base, with 15 bases lying between them. CDR3 protein: CASSFSRAVSGNTIYF. The CDR3 DNA reads as TGCGCCAGCAGCTTCTCCCGCGCTGTATCTGGAAACACCATATATTTT.